This T cell receptor beta chain is from a study of long-term antiretroviral therapy in people with HIV. Assay version v3.0 of immunoSEQ was used, and it was run at survey level. Clones were read by immunoSEQ multiplex PCR, and TCRdb kept only the in-frame ones, dropping some. The sample has 13,000 to 15,000 clones; 88% are singletons. The V and J ends lost 5 bases and 4 bases, in that order; junction bases with no gene match: 6. The V gene's germline CDR1 is SGHVS and CDR2 FNYEAQ. The CDR3 totals 15 residues. The rearrangement uses TRBV7-6 and TRBJ1-5; 9 bases agree with TRBD1. The material was unsorted PBMCs, obtained 6.2 years after starting antiretroviral therapy. The receptor's source is a man aged 35 to 55 with HIV. CDR3 DNA: TGTGCCAGCAGCCCTGGACAGGGGAGGAATCAGCCCCAGCATTTT. Amino acid sequence: CASSPGQGRNQPQHF.